The 5 T cell receptor beta chains below were found in one sample sequenced in a study of CD8 T cells in Susac syndrome. When the RNA was reverse transcribed, random hexamers were used with an input of 0.5 to 1 ug. Each CDR3 protein is one row after TCRdb ran MiXCR on the immunoSEQ multiplex PCR reads. The sample yields 150,000 to 160,000 distinct CDR3 sequences, 90% to 95% seen once. Material: CD8+ T cells from PBMCs. The origin of the receptors is a human donor with multiple sclerosis.

This sequence joins TRBV12-3 or TRBV12-4 and TRBJ2-1; either TRBD1 or TRBD2 may supply D (6 bases each). Trimming removed 2 bases at V and 5 bases at J, with 16 bases between. The CDR3 contains 16 residues. The CDR3 nucleotides are TGTGCCAGCAGTTTACTTCTTGGGGGGCCTAACAATGAGCAGTTCTTC. It is translated as CASSLLLGGPNNEQFF.

This clonotype was seen once. The rearrangement uses TRBV20-1 and TRBJ2-4; D is undetermined. The ends were cut back, 6 bases at V and 10 bases at J, with 10 bases in the middle. From germline, CDR1 is DFQATT and CDR2 SNEGSKA (reference sequence). The CDR3 has 10 residues. CDR3 coding DNA: TGCAGTGCGTCACAACCGATTCAGTACTTC. Protein: CSASQPIQYF.

The rearrangement joins TRBV9 to TRBJ2-2; either TRBD1 or TRBD2 may fit D (5 bases each). The CDR3 covers 16 residues. V shed 0 bases and J shed 4 bases, with 13 bases lying between them. Germline values: CDR1 SGDLS, CDR2 YYNGEE. CDR3 in DNA: TGTGCCAGCAGCGTAGCCGGGGCCCCCCGCACCGGGGAGCTGTTTTTT. Protein product: CASSVAGAPRTGELFF.

The count of this clonotype is one. J is TRBJ2-4 and V is TRBV11-2; 10 nucleotides line up with TRBD2. Germline CDR1 reads SGHAT; CDR2 reads FQNNGV. Trimming removed 4 bases from V and 6 bases from J; junction bases left unmatched: 6. The CDR3 runs 15 residues. The CDR3 coding sequence is TGTGCCAGCAGCTCCAGCGGGGGGGCGCCAAACATTCAGTACTTC. Protein product: CASSSSGGAPNIQYF.

The chain joins TRBV6-2 or TRBV6-3 to TRBJ1-6; TRBD1 matches at 8 bases. Germline CDR1 and CDR2: MNHEY and SVGEGT. J lost 8 bases, V lost 7 bases, and 7 bases had no gene match. The CDR3 is 14 amino acids. DNA for the CDR3: TGTGCCAGCACTCAGGGGGCCTGGGATTCACCCCTCCACTTT. Translation gives CASTQGAWDSPLHF.